Listed below are T cell receptor beta chains from one sample, sequenced in a study of blood T cell repertoires in COVID-19. Measured with immunoSEQ multiplex PCR; TCRdb has only the in-frame clones, and not every one. The profile shows over 200,000 clones, roughly 87% of them singletons. The sequenced sample consisted of peripheral blood. The receptors derive from a man aged 35 to 55 with active or convalescent COVID-19. Both conserved end residues are part of each CDR3. D genes are given only for firm matches. The size of a clone is reported for some rows only, either as once, few or many, or as a class for expanded clones.

TRBV6-1	TRBD1	NA	TRBJ2-7	TGTGCCAGCAGCAGGGGACAGGGTAGGTACGAGCAGTACTTC	CASSRGQGRYEQYF
TRBV12-3/TRBV12-4	NA	NA	TRBJ1-2	TGTGCCAGCGAGTCGCATAGCCACTATGGCTACACCTTC	CASESHSHYGYTF
TRBV5-1	TRBD2	NA	TRBJ2-1	TGCGCCAGCAGCTTGGGGACTAGGGGTAATAGGAATGAGCAGTTCTTC	CASSLGTRGNRNEQFF
TRBV18	NA	NA	TRBJ1-3	TGTGCCAGCTCAGCCAGGAACCTTCTAGGAAACACCATATATTTT	CASSARNLLGNTIYF
TRBV6-1	NA	NA	TRBJ2-7	TGTGCCAGCAGCGAAGGGAGCGAGCAGTACTTC	CASSEGSEQYF
TRBV7-2	NA	NA	TRBJ1-6	TGTGCCAGCAGCTTAGGTCAGGGAATGGGCTCACCCCTCCACTTT	CASSLGQGMGSPLHF
TRBV27	NA	once	TRBJ1-5	TGTGCCAGCAGGGAGTTAAGCAATCAGCCCCAGCATTTT	CASRELSNQPQHF
TRBV28	TRBD1	NA	TRBJ2-6	TGTGCCAGCAGTTTAGACAGGGAAGACCCTTTCTCTGGGGCCAACGTCCTGACTTTC	CASSLDREDPFSGANVLTF
TRBV5-4	NA	NA	TRBJ1-1	TGTGCCAGCAGCATTGGGGGCGGTAACACTGAAGCTTTCTTT	CASSIGGGNTEAFF
TRBV5-1	TRBD1	NA	TRBJ1-3	TGCGCCAGCAGCTTGGGGGCCAGGGGGCCAGGAAACACCATATATTTT	CASSLGARGPGNTIYF